Below, 16 T cell receptor beta chains from the same sample are listed, as sequenced in a study of CD8 T cells in Susac syndrome. Reverse transcription of about 0.5 to 1 ug RNA used random hexamers. One entry per CDR3 protein results from TCRdb running MiXCR on the immunoSEQ multiplex PCR reads. The repertoire has 75,000 to 95,000 distinct CDR3 sequences, 95% to 97% of them found once; the top ten carry 0.62%. The sample taken for sequencing was CD8+ T cells from PBMCs. The receptors shown here come from a human donor with Susac syndrome.

V gene TRBV4-2 combines with J gene TRBJ2-3, with D unresolved. The CDR3 extends over 15 amino acids. Trimming stripped 0 bases from V and 0 bases from J, with 7 bases between. Germline CDR1 and CDR2: LGHNA and YNFKEQ. As DNA, the CDR3 is TGTGCCAGCAGCCAAGAAGTCTTGAGCACAGATACGCAGTATTTT. Protein: CASSQEVLSTDTQYF.

The rearrangement uses TRBV29-1 and TRBJ1-1; D is unresolved. CDR1 is SQVTM, CDR2 ANQGSEA, per germline. Trimming pared 7 bases from V and 2 bases from J, leaving 17 bases between. The CDR3 extends over 14 amino acids. DNA of the CDR3: TGCAGCGGAAACCCCGGGAGGGTTAACACTGAAGCTTTCTTT. The encoded protein is CSGNPGRVNTEAFF. Drawing the rest from reference TRBV29-1 and TRBJ1-1, the complete variable domain is SAVISQKPSRDICQRGTSLTIQCQVDSQVTMMFWYRQQPGQSLTLIATANQGSEATYESGFVIDKFPISRPNLTFSTLTVSNMSPEDSSIYLCSGNPGRVNTEAFFGQGTRLTVV.

CDR3 DNA: TGCAGCGTTGAAGGGTTATCGGGGCTCGAGCAGTACTTC. It translates to CSVEGLSGLEQYF. The genes are TRBV29-1 and TRBJ2-7; D may match TRBD1 or TRBD2 (5 bases each). The germline gives CDR1 SQVTM, CDR2 ANQGSEA. V lost 1 base, J lost 6 bases, and 13 bases lay in between. The CDR3 consists of 13 residues.

The V call is TRBV20-1, the J call TRBJ2-7, with D hard to call. The V gene's germline CDR1 is DFQATT and CDR2 SNEGSKA (reference sequence). The ends were cut back, 3 bases at V and 5 bases at J, with 8 bases in the middle. The CDR3 is 11 residues long. CDR3 amino acids: CSASPGHEQYF. The DNA for the CDR3 is TGCAGTGCTAGTCCGGGCCACGAGCAGTACTTC.

The chain couples TRBV7-8 to TRBJ2-7; the match to TRBD1 covers 7 bases. Germline V gene lookup returns CDR1 SGHVS and CDR2 FQNEAQ. V was pared by 6 bases and J by 2 bases, with 7 bases of the junction left unmatched. The CDR3 loop spans 14 amino acids. CDR3 protein: CASRTWDRAYEQYF. The CDR3 DNA reads as TGTGCCAGCAGAACTTGGGACAGAGCCTACGAGCAGTACTTC.

The CDR3 region is CASSVATGPQYF. For the CDR3, the DNA is TGTGCCAGCAGCGTAGCTACGGGACCTCAGTACTTC. V is TRBV9 and J is TRBJ2-4; D tentatively reads TRBD1 or TRBD2 (5 bases each). The germline V gene encodes CDR1 SGDLS and CDR2 YYNGEE. This CDR3 comprises 12 residues. V shed 0 bases and J shed 12 bases, with 10 bases lying between them.

This chain joins TRBV25-1 and TRBJ2-7; tentative D call: TRBD2 (5 bases). V was trimmed by 3 bases and J by 1 base, leaving 7 bases between them. Germline V CDR1 and CDR2: MGHDK, SYGVNS. There are 13 residues in the CDR3. The CDR3 bases are TGTGCCAGCAGTGACGGGATATCCTACGAGCAGTACTTC. This sequence encodes CASSDGISYEQYF.

This chain uses TRBV2 with TRBJ2-7; 10 bases are a match to TRBD1. V lost 3 bases to trimming and J lost 2 bases; unmatched junction nucleotides: 10. Germline loops: CDR1 SNHLY, CDR2 FYNNEI. This CDR3 spans 17 amino acids. The CDR3 nucleotides read TGTGCCAGCAGTGATTCCGGGACAGGGGAACGGCCCTACGAGCAGTACTTC. Protein sequence: CASSDSGTGERPYEQYF.

The rearrangement links TRBV6-5 to TRBJ1-4; 8 positions match TRBD1. Germline V CDR1 and CDR2: MNHEY, SVGAGI. This CDR3 has 14 amino acids. Unmatched junction bases numbered 6, after V lost 5 bases and J lost 7 bases. CDR3 loop: CASSPDRGSEKLFF. CDR3 nucleotide sequence: TGTGCCAGCAGTCCTGACAGGGGAAGTGAAAAACTGTTTTTT.

The chain uses TRBV4-3 and TRBJ2-1; D may be TRBD1 or TRBD2 (5 bases each). V shed 1 base and J shed 4 bases, with 8 bases lying between them. The CDR3 has 14 amino acids. Germline V lookup: CDR1 LGHNA, CDR2 YSLEER. The CDR3 coding sequence is TGCGCCAGCAGCCAAGGGGGACCTTACAATGAGCAGTTCTTC. Its protein is CASSQGGPYNEQFF.

V usage is TRBV19 and J usage is TRBJ2-6; tentatively, D is TRBD1 (6 bases). V lost 9 bases and J 9 bases, leaving 27 bases between the germline ends. The CDR3 is 17 amino acids. Germline CDR1 and CDR2: LNHDA and SQIVND (reference sequence). The CDR3 sequence: CASSISRDKGRHNVLTF. The CDR3 nucleotides are TGTGCCAGCTCAATCTCCCGGGACAAGGGGCGTCACAACGTCCTGACTTTC.

The CDR3 protein is CASSQELPGTGISPLHF. The CDR3 nucleotides are TGCGCCAGCAGCCAAGAGCTTCCCGGGACAGGGATTTCACCCCTCCACTTT. V and J are TRBV4-3 and TRBJ1-6; 9 bases are a match to TRBD1. Per germline, CDR1 LGHNA and CDR2 YSLEER. This CDR3 has 17 residues. Losses at the gene ends were 0 bases for V and 9 bases for J; bases not matched to a gene: 9.

This clonotype showed up just a few times. This sequence joins TRBV20-1 and TRBJ2-7; 9 nucleotides line up with TRBD1. CDR1 and CDR2 (germline): DFQATT, SNEGSKA (reference sequence). CDR3 length: 12 amino acids. V lost 6 bases and J lost 0; bases outside the gene matches: 0. The CDR3 DNA sequence: TGCAGTGCGGGACAGGGCTCCTACGAGCAGTACTTC. It translates to CSAGQGSYEQYF.

This clonotype has only a few counts. V and J are TRBV9 and TRBJ2-7, with TRBD1 matching over 7 bases. Germline assignment: CDR1 SGDLS and CDR2 YYNGEE. This CDR3 is built from 13 residues. The ends lost 3 bases at V and 5 bases at J; junction bases unmatched: 5. The CDR3 loop is CASSERQGHEQYF. In DNA, the CDR3 is TGTGCCAGCAGCGAGAGACAGGGCCACGAGCAGTACTTC.

The rearrangement joins TRBV7-9 to TRBJ2-1; TRBD1 aligns across 8 bases. V lost 8 bases to trimming and J lost 5 bases; unmatched junction nucleotides: 2. The V gene's germline CDR1 is SEHNR and CDR2 FQNEAQ (reference sequence). The CDR3 consists of 12 residues. The CDR3 DNA follows: TGTGCCAGCCCGACAGGGGACAATGAGCAGTTCTTC. Amino acids: CASPTGDNEQFF.

The chain has TRBV20-1 and TRBJ2-1; no reliable D call. This CDR3 region has 12 residues. V dropped 3 bases and J dropped 0 bases, with 3 bases sitting between them. The germline V gene has CDR1 DFQATT and CDR2 SNEGSKA (reference sequence). The CDR3 region is CSARYSYNEQFF. The CDR3 DNA reads TGCAGTGCTAGGTACTCCTACAATGAGCAGTTCTTC.